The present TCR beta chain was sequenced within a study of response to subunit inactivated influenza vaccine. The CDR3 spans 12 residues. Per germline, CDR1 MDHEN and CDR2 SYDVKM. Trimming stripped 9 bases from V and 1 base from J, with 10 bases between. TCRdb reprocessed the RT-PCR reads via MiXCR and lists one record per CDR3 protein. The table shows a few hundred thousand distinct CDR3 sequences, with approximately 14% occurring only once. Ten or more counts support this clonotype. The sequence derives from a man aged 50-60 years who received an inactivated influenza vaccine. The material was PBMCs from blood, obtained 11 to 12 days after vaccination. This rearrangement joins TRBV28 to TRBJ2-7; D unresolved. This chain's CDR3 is CASGLLSYEQYF. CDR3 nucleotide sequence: TGTGCCAGTGGCTTATTGTCCTACGAGCAGTACTTC. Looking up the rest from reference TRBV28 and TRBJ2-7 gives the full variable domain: DVKVTQSSRYLVKRTGEKVFLECVQDMDHENMFWYRQDPGLGLRLIYFSYDVKMKEKGDIPEGYSVSREKKERFSLILESASTNQTSMYLCASGLLSYEQYFGPGTRLTVT.